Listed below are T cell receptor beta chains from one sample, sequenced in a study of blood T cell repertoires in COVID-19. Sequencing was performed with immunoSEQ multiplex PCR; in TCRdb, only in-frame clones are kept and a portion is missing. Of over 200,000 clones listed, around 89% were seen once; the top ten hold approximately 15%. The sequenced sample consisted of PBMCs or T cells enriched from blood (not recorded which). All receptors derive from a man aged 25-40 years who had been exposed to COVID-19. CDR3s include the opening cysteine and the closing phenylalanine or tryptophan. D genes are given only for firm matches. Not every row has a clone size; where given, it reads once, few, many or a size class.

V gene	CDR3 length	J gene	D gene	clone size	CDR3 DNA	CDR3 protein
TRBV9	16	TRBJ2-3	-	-	TGTGCCAGCAGCGGTCAGGGGGGCATGAGCACAGATACGCAGTATTTT	CASSGQGGMSTDTQYF
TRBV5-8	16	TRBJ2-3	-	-	TGTGCCAGCAGCTTGGAAGGACACTCTGGGTCAGATACGCAGTATTTT	CASSLEGHSGSDTQYF
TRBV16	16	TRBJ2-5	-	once	TGTGCCAGCAGCCCAGGGACTTCAGCCATTCAAGAGACCCAGTACTTC	CASSPGTSAIQETQYF
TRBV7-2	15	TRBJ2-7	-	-	TGTGCCAGCAGCTTAGGAGGGGGACCAGTCGGAGAGCAGTACTTC	CASSLGGGPVGEQYF
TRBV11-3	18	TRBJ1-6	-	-	TGTGCCAGCAGCTTACCCCGGGACTTCCCCTCCTATAATTCACCCCTCCACTTT	CASSLPRDFPSYNSPLHF
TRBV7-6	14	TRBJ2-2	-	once	TGTGCCAGCAGCTTATGGGGGGAGACCGGGGAGCTGTTTTTT	CASSLWGETGELFF
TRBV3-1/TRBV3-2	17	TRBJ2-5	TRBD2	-	TGTGCCAGCAGTGGGGTAAGACTAGCGGGGGAACCAGAGACCCAGTACTTC	CASSGVRLAGEPETQYF
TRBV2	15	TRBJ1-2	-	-	TGTGCCAGCAGTGGAATGACCGGAGCTAGTGGTGGCTACACCTTC	CASSGMTGASGGYTF
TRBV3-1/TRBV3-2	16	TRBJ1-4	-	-	TGTGCCAGCACCGCAAGGGGGGGGATTGGTAATGAAAAACTGTTTTTT	CASTARGGIGNEKLFF
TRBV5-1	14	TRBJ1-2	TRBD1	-	TGCGCCAGCAGCCACGGACAGGTTGCCTATGGCTACACCTTC	CASSHGQVAYGYTF
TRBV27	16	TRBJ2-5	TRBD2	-	TGTGCCAGCAGTTCCCCGTCTAGCGGGTCCCAAGAGACCCAGTACTTC	CASSSPSSGSQETQYF
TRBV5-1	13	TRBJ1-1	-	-	TGCGCCAGCGCTCCTGCCCAGGAATCTGAAGCTTTCTTT	CASAPAQESEAFF
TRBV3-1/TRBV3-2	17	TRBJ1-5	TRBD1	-	TGTGCCAGCAGCCCAGGGACAGGGGTAAATGGCAATCAGCCCCAGCATTTT	CASSPGTGVNGNQPQHF
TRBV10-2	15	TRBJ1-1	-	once	TGCGCCAGCAGTGAGTCACGCGCATTGAACACTGAAGCTTTCTTT	CASSESRALNTEAFF
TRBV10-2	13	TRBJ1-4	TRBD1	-	TGCGCCAGCGGGACAGGAACTAATGAAAAACTGTTTTTT	CASGTGTNEKLFF
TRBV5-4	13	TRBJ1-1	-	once	TGTGCCAGCACCCCTGAGCCGGTGGCTGAAGCTTTCTTT	CASTPEPVAEAFF
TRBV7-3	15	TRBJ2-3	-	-	TGTGCCAGCAGCTTAGTAGGGGTCCCCACAGATACGCAGTATTTT	CASSLVGVPTDTQYF
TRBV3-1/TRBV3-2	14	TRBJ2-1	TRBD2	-	TGTGCCAGCAGACCGGGACTAGCAATTAATGAGCAGTTCTTC	CASRPGLAINEQFF
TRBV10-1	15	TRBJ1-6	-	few	TGCGCCAGCAGTGAGTCTGGCCCCCCAGATTCACCCCTCCACTTT	CASSESGPPDSPLHF
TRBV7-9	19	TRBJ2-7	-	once	TGTGCCAGCAGCCCCCCTTCCAGGCTCCGGGGTCCCCGGGTCCAAGAGCAGTACTTC	CASSPPSRLRGPRVQEQYF
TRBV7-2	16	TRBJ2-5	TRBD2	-	TGTGCCAGCAGCTTAGAGCCTTTGGGAGGGCAAGAGACCCAGTACTTC	CASSLEPLGGQETQYF
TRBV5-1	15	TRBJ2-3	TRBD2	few	TGCGCCAGCAGCTTTACGAGCGGGGGAACGGATACGCAGTATTTT	CASSFTSGGTDTQYF
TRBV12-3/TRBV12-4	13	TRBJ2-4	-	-	TGTGCCAGCAGAGTTAAAGGCCGGGACATTCAGTACTTC	CASRVKGRDIQYF
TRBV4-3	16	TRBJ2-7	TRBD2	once	TGCGCCAGCAGCCAAATGTCGCGGGGGGGCCCTCTCGAGCAGTACTTC	CASSQMSRGGPLEQYF
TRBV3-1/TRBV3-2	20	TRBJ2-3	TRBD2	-	TGTGCCAGCAGCCAAGAGATTATACTAGCGGGGGGCCGGAGCACAGATACGCAGTATTTT	CASSQEIILAGGRSTDTQYF
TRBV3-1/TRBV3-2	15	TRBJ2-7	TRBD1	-	TGTGCCAGCAGCCAATGGACAGGGGGCTTCGACGAGCAGTACTTC	CASSQWTGGFDEQYF
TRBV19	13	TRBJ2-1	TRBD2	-	TGTGCCATAGCGGGGGGGCCGGGCAATGAGCAGTTCTTC	CAIAGGPGNEQFF